The rows below give T cell receptor beta chains drawn from one sample of a study of esophageal squamous cell carcinoma under preoperative chemotherapy. MiXCR was run by TCRdb on the PCR reads, yielding one entry per CDR3 protein. The repertoire holds roughly 30,000 distinct CDR3 sequences, with 40% to 65% as singletons. Sampling took place from a patient given preoperative chemotherapy. All receptors derive from a human donor with esophageal squamous cell carcinoma. The donor label of this sample is uncertain. Both conserved end residues are part of each CDR3. The D gene is left open where the match is weak. Not all rows give a size; the values are once, few, many and, for expanded clones, a class.

v_gene	d_gene	j_gene	abundance	CDR3nt	CDR3aa
TRBV7-9	.	TRBJ2-5	.	TGTGCCAGCAGCCTCTACTATTGGGCCCAGCCTTCCCAAGAGACCCAGTACTTC	CASSLYYWAQPSQETQYF
TRBV7-6	.	TRBJ2-6	.	TGTGCCAGCAGGGGGCGGGGAGTCAAAGATACTCAGTATTTC	CASRGRGVKDTQYF
TRBV11-2	.	TRBJ2-1	.	TGTGCCAGCAGCGCCCCTGGGACCCAAGCGGGCAGAGAGACCCAGTTCTTC	CASSAPGTQAGRETQFF
TRBV7-6	TRBD2	TRBJ2-3	.	TGTGCCAGCAGCGGGGGGGGGGTCACAGATACGCAGTATTTT	CASSGGGVTDTQYF
TRBV7-9	TRBD1	TRBJ1-2	.	TGTGCCAGCAGCGACCGGGACAGGGGGGTCATTTATGGCTACACCTTC	CASSDRDRGVIYGYTF
TRBV6-1	.	TRBJ2-3	.	TGTGCCAGCAGGGGGCTGCGAGCCGACAACACGCAGTATTTT	CASRGLRADNTQYF
TRBV6-1	TRBD2	TRBJ2-7	many	TGTGCCAGCAGTGCGCTAGCGGGGGGTGAGCAGTACTTC	CASSALAGGEQYF
TRBV12-3/TRBV12-4	.	TRBJ2-3	many	TGTGCCAGCAGTATAGACAGACACGGAGGAAATACGCAGTATTTT	CASSIDRHGGNTQYF
TRBV6-1	.	TRBJ2-3	.	TGTGCCAGCAGTCGCAAGGGGGGGGACGGGGCAGACACGCAGTATTTT	CASSRKGGDGADTQYF
TRBV12-3/TRBV12-4	.	TRBJ2-5	.	TGTGCCAGCAACGTAGAGGGCTACCAAGCGTCCCAACTCTTC	CASNVEGYQASQLF
TRBV12-3/TRBV12-4	.	TRBJ2-4	.	TGTCCCAGCACGGGGCGGTGTTCCAAAAATACTCAGTATTTC	CPSTGRCSKNTQYF
TRBV7-3	TRBD2	TRBJ2-3	many	TGTGCCAGCAGCTTAATGGGGGGGATTACAGATACGCAGTATTTT	CASSLMGGITDTQYF
TRBV7-3	.	TRBJ2-2	.	TGTGCCAGCAGCTTGGGCCCTGAAAGGAGCTACGGGGAGCTGTTTTTT	CASSLGPERSYGELFF
TRBV7-8	.	TRBJ2-4	.	TGTGCCAGCAGCGACCTGGCGCGGGGGCCCGAAAACACGCAGTACTTT	CASSDLARGPENTQYF
TRBV12-3/TRBV12-4	.	TRBJ2-7	.	TGTGCCAGCAGACCCCGGGACACCATCGACGAGCAGTACTTC	CASRPRDTIDEQYF
TRBV6-1	TRBD2	TRBJ2-5	.	TGTGCCAGCAGCCAGGGACTAGCTGGGGAAGAGACCCAGTACTTC	CASSQGLAGEETQYF